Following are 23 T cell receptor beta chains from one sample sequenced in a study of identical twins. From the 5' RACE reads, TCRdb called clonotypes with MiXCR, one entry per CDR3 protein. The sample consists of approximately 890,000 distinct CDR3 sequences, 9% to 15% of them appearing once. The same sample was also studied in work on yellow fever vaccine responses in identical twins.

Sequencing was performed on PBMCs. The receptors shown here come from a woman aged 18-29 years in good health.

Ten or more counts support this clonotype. CDR3 sequence (DNA): TGTGCCAGCAGCTTAGTGGTAGCGGTCAATGAGCAGTTCTTC. It translates to CASSLVVAVNEQFF. The chain carries TRBV11-2 and TRBJ2-1, with D possibly being TRBD2 (6 bases). This CDR3 is 14 amino acids long. Germline CDR1 and CDR2: SGHAT and FQNNGV. Trimming took off 1 base at V and 6 bases at J, with 10 bases between the two ends.

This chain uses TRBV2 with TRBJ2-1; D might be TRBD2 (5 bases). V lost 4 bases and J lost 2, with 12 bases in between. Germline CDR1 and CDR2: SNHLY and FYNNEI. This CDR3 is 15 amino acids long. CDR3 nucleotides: TGTGCCAGCAGTGCAAGCGGTCGCGCCTACAATGAGCAGTTCTTC. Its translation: CASSASGRAYNEQFF.

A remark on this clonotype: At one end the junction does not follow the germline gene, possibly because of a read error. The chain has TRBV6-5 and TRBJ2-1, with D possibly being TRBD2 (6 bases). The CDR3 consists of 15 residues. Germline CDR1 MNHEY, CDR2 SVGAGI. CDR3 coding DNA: TGTGCCAGCTGTTACTCGACCGGGGGTCCCAATGAGCAGTTCTTC. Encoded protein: CASCYSTGGPNEQFF.

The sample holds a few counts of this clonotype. The CDR3 protein is CASSPRSGGGSDTQYF. CDR3 nucleotides: TGTGCCAGCAGCCCCCGGTCGGGGGGGGGGTCAGATACGCAGTATTTT. This chain connects TRBV7-8 to TRBJ2-3; 8 nucleotides line up with TRBD2. The V gene end was trimmed by 5 bases and the J gene end by 4 bases; junction bases not matched to a gene: 11. The V gene's germline CDR1 is SGHVS and CDR2 FQNEAQ. The length of the CDR3 is 16 residues.

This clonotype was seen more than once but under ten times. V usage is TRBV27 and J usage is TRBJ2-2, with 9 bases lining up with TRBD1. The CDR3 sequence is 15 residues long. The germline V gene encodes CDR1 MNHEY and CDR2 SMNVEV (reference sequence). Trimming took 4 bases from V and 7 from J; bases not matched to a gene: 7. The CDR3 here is CASSSTGGEYGELFF. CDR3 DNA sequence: TGTGCCAGCAGTTCTACAGGGGGCGAGTACGGGGAGCTGTTTTTT.

The CDR3 here is CSVGKREETQYF. The CDR3 nucleotides read TGCAGCGTTGGAAAGCGTGAAGAGACCCAGTACTTC. The chain couples TRBV29-1 to TRBJ2-5; D not certain. Trimming took off 4 bases at V and 3 bases at J, with 9 bases between the two ends. The CDR3 totals 12 residues. The germline gives CDR1 SQVTM, CDR2 ANQGSEA.

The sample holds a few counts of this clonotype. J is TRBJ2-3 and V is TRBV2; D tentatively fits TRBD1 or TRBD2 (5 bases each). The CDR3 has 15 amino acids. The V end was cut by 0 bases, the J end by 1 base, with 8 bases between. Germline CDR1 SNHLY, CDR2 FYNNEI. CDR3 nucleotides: TGTGCCAGCAGTGAAGCAGGGACGGGCACAGATACGCAGTATTTT. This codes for CASSEAGTGTDTQYF.

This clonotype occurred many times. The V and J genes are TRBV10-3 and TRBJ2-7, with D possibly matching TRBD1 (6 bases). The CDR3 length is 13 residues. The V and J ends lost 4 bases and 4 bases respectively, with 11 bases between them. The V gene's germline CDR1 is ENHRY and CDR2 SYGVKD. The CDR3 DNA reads TGTGCCATCAGTGCAGACAGGCAGTACGAGCAGTACGTC. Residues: CAISADRQYEQYV.

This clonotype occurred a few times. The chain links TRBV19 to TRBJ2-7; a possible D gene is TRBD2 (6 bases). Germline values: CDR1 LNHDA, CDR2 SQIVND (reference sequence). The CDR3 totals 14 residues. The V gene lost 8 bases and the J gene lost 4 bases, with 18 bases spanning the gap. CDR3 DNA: TGTGCCAGTTCTGCGGGATGGGGCCTATACGAGCAGTACTTC. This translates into CASSAGWGLYEQYF. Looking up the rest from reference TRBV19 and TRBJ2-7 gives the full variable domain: DGGITQSPKYLFRKEGQNVTLSCEQNLNHDAMYWYRQDPGQGLRLIYYSQIVNDFQKGDIAEGYSVSREKKESFPLTVTSAQKNPTAFYLCASSAGWGLYEQYFGPGTRLTVT.

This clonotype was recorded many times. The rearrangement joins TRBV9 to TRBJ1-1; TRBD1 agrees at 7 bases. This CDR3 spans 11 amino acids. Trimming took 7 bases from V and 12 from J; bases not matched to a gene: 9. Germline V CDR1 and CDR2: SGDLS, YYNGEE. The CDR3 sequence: CASGGGRGSFF. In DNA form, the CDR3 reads TGTGCCAGCGGGGGGGGCAGGGGGTCTTTCTTT.

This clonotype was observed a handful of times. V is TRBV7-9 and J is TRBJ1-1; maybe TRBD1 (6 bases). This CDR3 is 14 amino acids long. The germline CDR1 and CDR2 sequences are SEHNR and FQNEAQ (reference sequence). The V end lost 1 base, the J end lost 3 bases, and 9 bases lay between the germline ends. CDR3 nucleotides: TGTGCCAGCAGCTTAGGGACAGACTACACTGAAGCTTTCTTT. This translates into CASSLGTDYTEAFF. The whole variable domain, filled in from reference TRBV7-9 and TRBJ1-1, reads DTGVSQNPRHKITKRGQNVTFRCDPISEHNRLYWYRQTLGQGPEFLTYFQNEAQLEKSRLLSDRFSAERPKGSFSTLEIQRTEQGDSAMYLCASSLGTDYTEAFFGQGTRLTVV.

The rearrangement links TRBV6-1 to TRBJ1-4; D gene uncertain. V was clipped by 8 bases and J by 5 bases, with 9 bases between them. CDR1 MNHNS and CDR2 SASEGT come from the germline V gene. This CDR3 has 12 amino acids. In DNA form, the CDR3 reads TGTGCCAGCCAGAATTTAAATGAAAAACTGTTTTTT. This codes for CASQNLNEKLFF.

In DNA, the CDR3 is TGTGCCAGCAGCTTAGGCAGGGCGTTATACAATGAGCAGTTCTTC. Translating gives CASSLGRALYNEQFF. The chain is built from TRBV7-7 and TRBJ2-1; D is possibly TRBD1 (5 bases). CDR3 size: 15 residues. The germline CDR1 and CDR2 sequences are SSHAT and FNYEAQ (reference sequence). V was shortened by 1 base and J by 4 bases, with 11 bases between the two germline ends.

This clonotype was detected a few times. The CDR3 DNA is TGTGCCAGCAGTTTGGGCCAGGGGGCGTGGGGCTACACCTTC. Translated: CASSLGQGAWGYTF. J is TRBJ1-2 and V is TRBV27; 8 positions agree with TRBD1. Germline V lookup: CDR1 MNHEY, CDR2 SMNVEV (reference sequence). V gave up 3 bases and J gave up 8 bases; unmatched junction bases: 8. CDR3 length: 14 residues.

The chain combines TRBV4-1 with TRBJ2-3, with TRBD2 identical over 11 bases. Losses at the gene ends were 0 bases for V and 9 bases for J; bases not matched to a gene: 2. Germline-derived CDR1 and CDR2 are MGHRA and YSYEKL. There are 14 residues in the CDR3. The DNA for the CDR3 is TGCGCCAGCAGCCAAGAGTCTAGCGGGGGGACGCAGTATTTT. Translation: CASSQESSGGTQYF.

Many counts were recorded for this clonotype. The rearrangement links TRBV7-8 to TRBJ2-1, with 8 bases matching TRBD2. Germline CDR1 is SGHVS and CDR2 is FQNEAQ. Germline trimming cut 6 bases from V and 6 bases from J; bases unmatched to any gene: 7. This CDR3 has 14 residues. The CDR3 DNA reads TGTGCCAGCAGTTTGGGACTAGTCGGCAATGAGCAGTTCTTC. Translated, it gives CASSLGLVGNEQFF.

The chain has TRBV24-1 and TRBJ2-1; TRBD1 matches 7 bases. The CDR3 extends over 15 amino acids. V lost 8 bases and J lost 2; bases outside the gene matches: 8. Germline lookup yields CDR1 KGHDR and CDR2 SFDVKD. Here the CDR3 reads CATKGDRDPYNEQFF. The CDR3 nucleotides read TGTGCCACCAAGGGCGACAGGGATCCCTACAATGAGCAGTTCTTC.

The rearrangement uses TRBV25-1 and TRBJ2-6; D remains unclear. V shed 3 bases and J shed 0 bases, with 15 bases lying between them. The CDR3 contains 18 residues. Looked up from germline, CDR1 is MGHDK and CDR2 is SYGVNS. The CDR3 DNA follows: TGTGCCAGCAGTGATTCTCCCAGTCATCGCTCTGGGGCCAACGTCCTGACTTTC. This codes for CASSDSPSHRSGANVLTF.

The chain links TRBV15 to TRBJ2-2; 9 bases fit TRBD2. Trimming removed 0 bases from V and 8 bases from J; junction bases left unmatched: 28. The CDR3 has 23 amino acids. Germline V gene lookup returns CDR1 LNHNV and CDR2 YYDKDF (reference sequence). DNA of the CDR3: TGTGCCACCAGCAGAGACCCCCCATGGGCTAGCGGGGTATCCAATCTAAATTTTGGGGAGCTGTTTTTT. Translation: CATSRDPPWASGVSNLNFGELFF.

CDR3 in amino acids: CASSQDLAGVGEQYF. CDR3 bases: TGTGCCAGCAGCCAAGATTTAGCGGGAGTAGGCGAGCAGTACTTC. The chain uses TRBV3-1 and TRBJ2-7; TRBD2 aligns across 9 bases. CDR1 LGHDT and CDR2 YNNKEL come from the germline V gene (reference sequence). V dropped 0 bases and J dropped 6; count of bases not matched to a gene: 6. The CDR3 is 15 amino acids.

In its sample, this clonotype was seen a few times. This CDR3 reads CASSYSQLAGDEQFF. The CDR3 coding sequence is TGTGCCAGCAGCTATAGTCAACTAGCGGGGGATGAGCAGTTCTTC. This chain links TRBV6-5 with TRBJ2-1; 11 nucleotides line up with TRBD2. Germline V gives CDR1 MNHEY, CDR2 SVGAGI. V gave up 6 bases and J gave up 8 bases; unmatched junction bases: 9. The CDR3 contains 15 residues.

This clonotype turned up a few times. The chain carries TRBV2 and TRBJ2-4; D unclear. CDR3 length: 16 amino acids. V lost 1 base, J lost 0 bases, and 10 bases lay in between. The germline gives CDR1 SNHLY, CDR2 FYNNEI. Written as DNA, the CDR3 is TGTGCCAGCAGTGAAGAAGCTTTCCTAGCCAAAAACATTCAGTACTTC. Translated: CASSEEAFLAKNIQYF.

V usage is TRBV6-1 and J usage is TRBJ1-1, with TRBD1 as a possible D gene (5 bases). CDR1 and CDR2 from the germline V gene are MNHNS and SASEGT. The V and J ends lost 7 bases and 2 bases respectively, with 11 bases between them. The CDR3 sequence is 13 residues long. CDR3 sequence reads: CASTYGGNTEAFF. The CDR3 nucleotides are TGTGCCAGCACCTACGGGGGTAACACTGAAGCTTTCTTT.